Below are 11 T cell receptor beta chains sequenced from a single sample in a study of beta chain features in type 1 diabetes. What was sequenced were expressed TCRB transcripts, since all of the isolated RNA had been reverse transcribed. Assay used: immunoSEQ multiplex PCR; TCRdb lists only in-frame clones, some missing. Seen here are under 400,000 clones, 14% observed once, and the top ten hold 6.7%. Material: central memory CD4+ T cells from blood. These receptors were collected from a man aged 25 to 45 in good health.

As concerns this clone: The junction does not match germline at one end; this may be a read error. The CDR3 loop reads CASSPPGLRNTGGLFF. Written as DNA, the CDR3 is TGTGCCAGCAGCCCCCCAGGGTTAAGGAACACCGGGGGGCTGTTTTTT. The J gene is TRBJ2-2, the V gene TRBV9, with D perhaps matching TRBD2 (6 bases). The CDR3 spans 16 residues. Germline CDR1 SGDLS, CDR2 YYNGEE.

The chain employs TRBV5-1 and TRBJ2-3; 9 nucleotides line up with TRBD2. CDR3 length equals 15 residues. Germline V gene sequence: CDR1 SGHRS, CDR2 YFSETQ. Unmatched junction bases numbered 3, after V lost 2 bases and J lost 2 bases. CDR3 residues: CASSLERGDTDTQYF. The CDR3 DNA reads TGCGCCAGCAGCTTAGAGCGGGGGGACACAGATACGCAGTATTTT.

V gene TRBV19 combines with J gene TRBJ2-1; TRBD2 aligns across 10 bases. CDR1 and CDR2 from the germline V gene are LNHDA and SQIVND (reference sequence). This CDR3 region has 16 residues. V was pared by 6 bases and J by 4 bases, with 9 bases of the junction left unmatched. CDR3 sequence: CASSLYTSGIYNEQFF. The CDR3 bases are TGTGCCAGTAGCCTCTACACTAGCGGGATTTACAATGAGCAGTTCTTC.

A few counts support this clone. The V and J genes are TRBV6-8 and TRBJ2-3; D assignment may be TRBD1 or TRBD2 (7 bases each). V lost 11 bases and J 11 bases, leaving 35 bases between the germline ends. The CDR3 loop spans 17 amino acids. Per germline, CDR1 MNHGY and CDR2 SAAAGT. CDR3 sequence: CAGLKAGQLTSSPGQYF. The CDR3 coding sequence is TGTGCCGGCTTAAAAGCGGGACAGCTAACCTCCAGCCCTGGGCAGTATTTT.

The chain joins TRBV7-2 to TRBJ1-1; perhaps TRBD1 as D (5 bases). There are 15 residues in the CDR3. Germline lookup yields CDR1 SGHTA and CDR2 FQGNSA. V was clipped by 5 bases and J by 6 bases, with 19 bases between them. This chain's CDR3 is CASSLLGGSEPEAFF. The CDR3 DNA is TGTGCCAGCAGCCTACTTGGGGGGAGCGAGCCTGAAGCTTTCTTT. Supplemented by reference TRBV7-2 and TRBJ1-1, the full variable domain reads GAGVSQSPSNKVTEKGKDVELRCDPISGHTALYWYRQSLGQGLEFLIYFQGNSAPDKSGLPSDRFSAERTGGSVSTLTIQRTQQEDSAVYLCASSLLGGSEPEAFFGQGTRLTVV.

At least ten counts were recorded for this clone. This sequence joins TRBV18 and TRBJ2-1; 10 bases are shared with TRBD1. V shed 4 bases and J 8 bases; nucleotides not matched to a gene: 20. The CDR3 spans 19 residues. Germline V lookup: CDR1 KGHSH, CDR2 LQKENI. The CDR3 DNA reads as TGTGCCAGCTCACTTAGGACGACTCGACAGGGGGCGAATATCGATGAGCAGTTCTTC. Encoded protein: CASSLRTTRQGANIDEQFF.

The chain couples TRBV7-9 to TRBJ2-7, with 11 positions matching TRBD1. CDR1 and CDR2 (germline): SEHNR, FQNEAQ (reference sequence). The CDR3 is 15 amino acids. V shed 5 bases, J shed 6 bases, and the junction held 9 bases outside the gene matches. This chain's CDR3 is CASSPRDRGVGEQYF. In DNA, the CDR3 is TGTGCCAGCAGCCCTAGGGACAGGGGGGTCGGCGAGCAGTACTTC.

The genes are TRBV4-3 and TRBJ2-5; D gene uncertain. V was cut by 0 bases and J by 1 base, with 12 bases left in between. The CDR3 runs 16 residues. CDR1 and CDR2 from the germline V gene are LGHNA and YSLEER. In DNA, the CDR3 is TGCGCCAGCAGCCAAGACGAGACACAGACCCAAGAGACCCAGTACTTC. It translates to CASSQDETQTQETQYF.

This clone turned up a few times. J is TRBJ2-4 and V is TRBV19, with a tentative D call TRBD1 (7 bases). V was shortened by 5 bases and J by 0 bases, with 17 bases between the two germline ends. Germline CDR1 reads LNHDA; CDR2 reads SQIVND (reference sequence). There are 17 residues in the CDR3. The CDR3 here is CASSSIRGALAKNIQYF. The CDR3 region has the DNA TGTGCCAGTAGTTCGATCAGGGGGGCTCTAGCCAAAAACATTCAGTACTTC.

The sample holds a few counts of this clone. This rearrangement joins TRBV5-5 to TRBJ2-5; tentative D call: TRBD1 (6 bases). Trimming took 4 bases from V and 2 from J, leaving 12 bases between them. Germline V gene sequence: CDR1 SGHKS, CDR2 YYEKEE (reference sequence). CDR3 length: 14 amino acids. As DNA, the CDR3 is TGTGCCAGCAGCAGTGGACAGTCACAAGAGACCCAGTACTTC. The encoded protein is CASSSGQSQETQYF.

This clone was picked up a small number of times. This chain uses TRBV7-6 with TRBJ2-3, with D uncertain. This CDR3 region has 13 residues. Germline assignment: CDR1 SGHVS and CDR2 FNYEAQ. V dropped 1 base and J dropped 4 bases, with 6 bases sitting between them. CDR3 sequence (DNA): TGTGCCAGCAGCTTAGATGGTTCAGATACGCAGTATTTT. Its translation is CASSLDGSDTQYF.